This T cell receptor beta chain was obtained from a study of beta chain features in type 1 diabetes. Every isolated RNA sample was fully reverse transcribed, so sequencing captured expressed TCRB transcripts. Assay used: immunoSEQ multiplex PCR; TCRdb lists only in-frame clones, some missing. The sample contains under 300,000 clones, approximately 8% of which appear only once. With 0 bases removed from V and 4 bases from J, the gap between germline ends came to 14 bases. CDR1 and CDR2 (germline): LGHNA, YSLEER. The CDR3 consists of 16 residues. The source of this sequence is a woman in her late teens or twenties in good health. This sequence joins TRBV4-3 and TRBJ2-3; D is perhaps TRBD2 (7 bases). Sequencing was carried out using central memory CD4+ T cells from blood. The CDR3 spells CASSQDPGGQPDTQYF. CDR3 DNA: TGCGCCAGCAGCCAAGATCCGGGGGGCCAGCCAGATACGCAGTATTTT.